The text below deals with one T cell receptor beta chain. Antigen: not known. Expressed TCRB transcripts got sequenced, as all isolated RNA was reverse transcribed. Average reads for naive, central memory and regulatory T cell samples were roughly 3.4 million. Sequenced by immunoSEQ multiplex PCR; TCRdb stores in-frame clones only, minus some. The sample shows about 290,000 clones, under 8.5% of them seen only once. This record belongs to a study of beta chain features in type 1 diabetes. Study conclusions and caveats: The naive, central memory and Treg TCRB repertoires looked more alike in patients than they did in healthy donors.

V lost 7 bases to trimming and J lost 2 bases, with 18 bases between them. The CDR3 runs 17 residues. The germline gives CDR1 MDHEN, CDR2 SYDVKM. This TCR was sampled from a woman between 18 and 30 years old in good health. The V gene is TRBV28, the J gene TRBJ2-6; D is possibly TRBD1 (5 bases). The sample was central memory CD4+ T cells from blood. CDR3 loop: CASTSLTDLTGANVLTF. CDR3 in DNA: TGTGCCAGCACCTCACTGACAGATCTCACTGGGGCCAACGTCCTGACTTTC.